Shown below are 10 T cell receptor beta chains from a single sample sequenced in a study of cytomegalovirus exposure and HLA in healthy donors. This PCR relied on a set of 60 Vbeta primers and 13 Jbeta primers. Here immunoSEQ multiplex PCR was the method, and the copy in TCRdb shows in-frame clones only, minus some. The data show 85,000 to 130,000 clones, 71% seen once. Sequencing was performed on PBMCs. The receptors were sampled from a female donor in good health and CMV-seronegative.

V gene TRBV14 combines with J gene TRBJ1-4, with D unresolved. The CDR3 is made up of 13 amino acids. CDR1 SGHDN and CDR2 FVKESK come from the germline V gene. Between the trimmed V and J ends, which lost 8 bases and 8 bases, there was a span of 15 bases. The DNA of the CDR3 is TGTGCCAGCCGTCTGAATCCACTGGAAAAACTGTTTTTT. It codes for CASRLNPLEKLFF. The full variable domain, its missing parts supplied by reference TRBV14 and TRBJ1-4, is EAGVTQFPSHSVIEKGQTVTLRCDPISGHDNLYWYRRVMGKEIKFLLHFVKESKQDESGMPNNRFLAERTGGTYSTLKVQPAELEDSGVYFCASRLNPLEKLFFGSGTQLSVL.

Here the CDR3 reads CASSPTGGTEAFF. The CDR3 DNA reads as TGTGCCAGCAGTCCGACAGGGGGCACTGAAGCTTTCTTT. The chain joins TRBV27 to TRBJ1-1; 9 positions match TRBD1. Trimming at V came to 5 bases and at J to 4 bases, leaving 2 bases not matched to a gene. Germline CDR1 and CDR2: MNHEY and SMNVEV (reference sequence). CDR3 size: 13 residues.

This CDR3 is CASSPTTGLNQPQHF. CDR3 sequence (DNA): TGTGCCAGCAGTCCCACGACAGGGTTGAATCAGCCCCAGCATTTT. V usage is TRBV28 and J usage is TRBJ1-5; 7 bases agree with TRBD1. Germline V lookup: CDR1 MDHEN, CDR2 SYDVKM. The CDR3 length is 15 residues. V trimming: 5 bases; J trimming: 4 bases; junction bases outside the gene matches: 8.

As regards this clone: The same CDR3 also results from other DNA sequences found in this sample. The chain recombines TRBV2 with TRBJ1-5, with D tentatively TRBD1 (5 bases). This CDR3 contains 15 residues. Germline CDR1 is SNHLY and CDR2 is FYNNEI. The V end was cut by 2 bases, the J end by 1 base, with 9 bases between. The CDR3 sequence: CASSEWRGSNQPQHF. CDR3 sequence (DNA): TGTGCCAGCAGTGAATGGCGGGGCAGCAATCAGCCCCAGCATTTT.

The chain recombines TRBV5-4 with TRBJ1-1, with no clear D. Germline loops: CDR1 SGHNT, CDR2 YYREEE (reference sequence). The V and J ends lost 2 bases and 1 base respectively, with 6 bases between them. This CDR3 is 13 amino acids long. In DNA, the CDR3 is TGTGCCAGCAGCTTTGGGAGGAACACTGAAGCTTTCTTT. This gives the protein CASSFGRNTEAFF.

The chain joins TRBV6-1 to TRBJ1-3, with D maybe TRBD1 (5 bases). This CDR3 region has 16 residues. V lost 3 bases and J lost 0, with 12 bases in between. Germline V gives CDR1 MNHNS, CDR2 SASEGT. For the CDR3, the DNA is TGTGCCAGCAGTGAGGCCGGGGGAAGCTCTGGAAACACCATATATTTT. Protein: CASSEAGGSSGNTIYF.

The chain combines TRBV11-3 with TRBJ2-7; a weak D match, TRBD1 (6 bases). V dropped 3 bases and J dropped 2 bases, with 11 bases sitting between them. Germline loops: CDR1 SGHNT, CDR2 YENEEA. The CDR3 has 14 residues. The CDR3 reads CASSLGAPPYEQYF. The CDR3 region has the DNA TGTGCCAGCAGCTTGGGGGCCCCCCCCTACGAGCAGTACTTC.

This chain uses TRBV6-1 with TRBJ2-1; 8 positions agree with TRBD2. CDR1 and CDR2 from the germline V gene are MNHNS and SASEGT. CDR3 length: 14 amino acids. Trimming removed 7 bases from V and 12 bases from J; junction bases left unmatched: 14. CDR3 sequence (DNA): TGTGCCAGCACGGCGAGCGGGGGTGTACCGGGGCAGTTCTTC. Amino acids: CASTASGGVPGQFF.

Only a few counts were recorded for this clone. The rearrangement links TRBV5-4 to TRBJ1-2, with 9 bases fitting TRBD1. The CDR3 is made up of 14 amino acids. V gave up 4 bases and J gave up 2 bases; unmatched junction bases: 3. Looked up from germline, CDR1 is SGHNT and CDR2 is YYREEE (reference sequence). The CDR3 DNA reads as TGTGCCAGCAGCCAGGACAGGGGAAACTATGGCTACACCTTC. Amino acids: CASSQDRGNYGYTF.

This chain connects TRBV19 to TRBJ2-6, with D perhaps matching TRBD1 (6 bases). The germline V and J ends were trimmed by 4 bases and 1 base, with 11 bases remaining between them. CDR1 is LNHDA and CDR2 is SQIVND in the germline V gene (reference sequence). The CDR3 is 16 amino acids. CDR3 bases: TGTGCCAGTAGTACCAACAGGGTGTCTGGGGCCAACGTCCTGACTTTC. This codes for CASSTNRVSGANVLTF.